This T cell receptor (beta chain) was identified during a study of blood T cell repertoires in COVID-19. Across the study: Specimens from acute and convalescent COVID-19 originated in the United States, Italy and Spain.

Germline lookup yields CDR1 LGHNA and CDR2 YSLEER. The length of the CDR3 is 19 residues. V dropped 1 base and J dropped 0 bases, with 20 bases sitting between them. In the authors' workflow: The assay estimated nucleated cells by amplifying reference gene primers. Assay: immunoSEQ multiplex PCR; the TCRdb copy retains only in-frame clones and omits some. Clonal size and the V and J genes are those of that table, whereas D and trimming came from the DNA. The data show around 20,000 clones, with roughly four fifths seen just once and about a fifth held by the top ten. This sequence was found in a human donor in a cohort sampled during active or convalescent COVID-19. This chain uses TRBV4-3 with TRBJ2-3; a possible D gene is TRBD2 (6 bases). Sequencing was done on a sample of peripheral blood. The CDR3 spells CASSQGGDLERASTDTQYF. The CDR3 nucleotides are TGCGCCAGCAGCCAAGGCGGGGATCTAGAGCGGGCCAGCACAGATACGCAGTATTTT.